Below, 5 T cell receptor beta chains from the same sample are listed, as sequenced in a study of T-cell reconstitution after alpha-beta-depleted transplantation in children. It was with unique molecular identifiers that the TCRbeta library was prepared. TCRdb re-derived calls from the PCR reads in MiXCR, one entry per CDR3 protein. The sample consists of roughly 500,000 distinct CDR3 sequences, around 12% of them appearing once. The sample in question was PBMCs from the stem cell graft donor, obtained from the stem cell graft. All receptors derive from a human donor who donated a stem cell graft to a child with combined immunodeficiency.

This clonotype came up many times. In DNA form, the CDR3 reads TGCAGTGCGGCGAGGGACTCAAGGTATTACGAGCAGTACTTC. It encodes CSAARDSRYYEQYF. This sequence joins TRBV20-1 and TRBJ2-7, with D possibly matching TRBD2 (6 bases). There are 14 residues in the CDR3. Germline CDR1 is DFQATT and CDR2 is SNEGSKA (reference sequence). The V end lost 6 bases, the J end lost 4 bases, and 19 bases lay between the germline ends.

This clonotype came up a few times. The genes are TRBV27 and TRBJ1-2; D might be TRBD1 (5 bases). The CDR3 spans 12 residues. Per germline, CDR1 MNHEY and CDR2 SMNVEV (reference sequence). Trimming removed 8 bases at V and 4 bases at J, with 11 bases between. DNA of the CDR3: TGTGCCAGCCTCGACAGTCGCTATGGCTACACCTTC. This encodes CASLDSRYGYTF.

In this sample, this clonotype turned up many times. The chain couples TRBV27 to TRBJ1-2; 8 bases line up with TRBD1. Germline CDR1 reads MNHEY; CDR2 reads SMNVEV (reference sequence). V dropped 6 bases and J dropped 10; count of bases not matched to a gene: 13. This CDR3 comprises 14 residues. As DNA, the CDR3 is TGTGCCAGCAGCCGGACAGGGTTCTTAGTTGTCTACACCTTC. Translated, it gives CASSRTGFLVVYTF.

This clonotype was observed at least ten times. CDR3 nucleotides: TGTGCCAGCAGTGACGGCTACGAGCAGTACTTC. Residues: CASSDGYEQYF. The rearrangement joins TRBV2 to TRBJ2-7, with D uncertain. Germline V gene data show CDR1 as SNHLY and CDR2 as FYNNEI. CDR3 length: 11 residues. V shed 3 bases and J shed 3 bases, with 3 bases lying between them.

This clonotype was seen many times. The rearrangement links TRBV5-1 to TRBJ2-7; D is unclear. V lost 3 bases and J 0 bases, leaving 4 bases between the germline ends. CDR1 SGHRS and CDR2 YFSETQ come from the germline V gene. The CDR3 is 12 amino acids. The CDR3 nucleotides are TGCGCCAGCAGCTCCTTCTCCTACGAGCAGTACTTC. Translated: CASSSFSYEQYF. Based on the CDR3 plus reference TRBV5-1 and TRBJ2-7, the full variable domain is KAGVTQTPRYLIKTRGQQVTLSCSPISGHRSVSWYQQTPGQGLQFLFEYFSETQRNKGNFPGRFSGRQFSNSRSEMNVSTLELGDSALYLCASSSFSYEQYFGPGTRLTVT.